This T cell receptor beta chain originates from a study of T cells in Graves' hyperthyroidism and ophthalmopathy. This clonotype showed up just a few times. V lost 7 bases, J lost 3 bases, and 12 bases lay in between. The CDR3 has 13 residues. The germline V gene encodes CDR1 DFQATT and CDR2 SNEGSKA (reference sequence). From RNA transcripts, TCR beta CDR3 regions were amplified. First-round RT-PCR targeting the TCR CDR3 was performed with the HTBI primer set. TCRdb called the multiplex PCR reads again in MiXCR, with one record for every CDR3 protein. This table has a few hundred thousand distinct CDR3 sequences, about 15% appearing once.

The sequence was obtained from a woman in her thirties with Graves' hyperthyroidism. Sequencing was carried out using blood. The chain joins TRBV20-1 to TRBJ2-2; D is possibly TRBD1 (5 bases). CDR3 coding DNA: TGCAGTGTTCCAGGGCCTTACACCGGGGAGCTGTTTTTT. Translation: CSVPGPYTGELFF.